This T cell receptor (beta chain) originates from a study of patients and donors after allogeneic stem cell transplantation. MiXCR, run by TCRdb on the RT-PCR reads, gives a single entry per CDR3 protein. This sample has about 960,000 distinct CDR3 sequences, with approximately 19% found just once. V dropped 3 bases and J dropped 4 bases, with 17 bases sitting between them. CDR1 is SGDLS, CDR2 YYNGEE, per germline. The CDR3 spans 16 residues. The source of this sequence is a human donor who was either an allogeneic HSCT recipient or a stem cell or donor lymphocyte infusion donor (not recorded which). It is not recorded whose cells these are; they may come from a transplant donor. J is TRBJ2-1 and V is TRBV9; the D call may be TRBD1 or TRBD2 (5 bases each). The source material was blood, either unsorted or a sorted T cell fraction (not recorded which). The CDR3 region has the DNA TGTGCCAGCAGCGGCCTAGGGGAGACACTATACAATGAGCAGTTCTTC. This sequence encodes CASSGLGETLYNEQFF.